One sample yielded the 9 T cell receptor beta chains listed below, sequenced in a study of T cells in Graves' hyperthyroidism and ophthalmopathy. RNA transcripts yielded amplified TCR beta CDR3 regions. The HTBI set primed first-round TCR CDR3 RT-PCR. TCRdb reprocessed the multiplex PCR reads with MiXCR, giving one entry per CDR3 protein. Of 550,000 to 600,000 distinct CDR3 sequences in the sample, around 14% were seen once. Sequenced: blood. The origin of the receptors is a woman between 18 and 30 years old with Graves' ophthalmopathy.

The CDR3 sequence: CASSPRGADSPLHF. CDR3 bases: TGTGCCAGCAGCCCCCGGGGGGCGGATTCACCCCTCCACTTT. The chain carries TRBV3-1 and TRBJ1-6; the D gene is possibly TRBD1 (6 bases). The CDR3 is made up of 14 amino acids. Deletions cut 4 bases from V and 8 bases from J, with 12 bases between. CDR1 LGHDT and CDR2 YNNKEL come from the germline V gene (reference sequence).

The chain couples TRBV4-1 to TRBJ2-7, with D unresolved. The better agreement between TRBJ2-1 and the DNA end casts doubt on the J call. This CDR3 region has 15 residues. From germline, CDR1 is MGHRA and CDR2 YSYEKL. The chain's CDR3 is CASSQDYQLSYEQFF. For the CDR3, the DNA is TGCGCCAGCAGCCAAGATTATCAGCTCTCCTACGAGCAGTTCTTC.

This clonotype was counted ten times or more. This chain joins TRBV28 and TRBJ2-7, with 8 bases that match TRBD2. The V gene's germline CDR1 is MDHEN and CDR2 SYDVKM. The CDR3 length is 14 residues. V lost 6 bases to trimming and J lost 1 base; unmatched junction nucleotides: 5. The CDR3 spells CASSLGLVSYEQYF. The DNA for the CDR3 is TGTGCCAGCAGCCTGGGACTAGTTTCCTACGAGCAGTACTTC.

Many counts were recorded for this clonotype. The chain combines TRBV28 with TRBJ1-2, with D perhaps matching TRBD1 (5 bases). V was clipped by 2 bases and J by 7 bases, with 32 bases between them. Germline assignment: CDR1 MDHEN and CDR2 SYDVKM. The CDR3 contains 20 residues. The DNA of the CDR3 is TGTGCCAGCAGTTTAGTGGAGTTTTTTAGTGGTCGGGACCCAGCTCCTGGCTACACCTTC. Translation gives CASSLVEFFSGRDPAPGYTF.

The rearrangement links TRBV30 to TRBJ2-3; TRBD2 matches at 8 bases. CDR1 and CDR2 from the germline V gene are GTSNPN and SVGIG (reference sequence). Unmatched junction bases numbered 6, after V lost 0 bases and J lost 4 bases. The CDR3 extends over 15 amino acids. The CDR3 here is CAWSVSGGHADTQYF. For the CDR3, the DNA is TGTGCCTGGAGTGTTTCGGGGGGGCACGCAGATACGCAGTATTTT.

The chain employs TRBV28 and TRBJ2-1; 10 nucleotides match TRBD2. This CDR3 contains 17 residues. With V trimmed by 3 bases and J by 6 bases, 11 bases remained unmatched. Germline loops: CDR1 MDHEN, CDR2 SYDVKM. The CDR3 protein is CASSLGLAGVPFNEQFF. CDR3 sequence (DNA): TGTGCCAGCAGTTTGGGGCTAGCGGGAGTCCCGTTCAATGAGCAGTTCTTC.

This clonotype was seen ten or more times. The chain employs TRBV20-1 and TRBJ2-3; 14 bases line up with TRBD2. This CDR3 has 19 amino acids. Losses at the gene ends were 4 bases for V and 2 bases for J; bases not matched to a gene: 14. CDR1 is DFQATT and CDR2 is SNEGSKA in the germline V gene (reference sequence). The CDR3: CSATERTSGRTTNTDTQYF. CDR3 DNA: TGCAGTGCTACCGAAAGGACTAGCGGGAGGACTACTAACACAGATACGCAGTATTTT.

This clonotype was found a few times. In DNA form, the CDR3 reads TGTGCCAGCAGCTTGAGGGGGGGCGGCAATCAGCCCCAGCATTTT. This sequence encodes CASSLRGGGNQPQHF. This chain connects TRBV5-8 to TRBJ1-5; maybe TRBD1 (6 bases). Looked up from germline, CDR1 is SGHTS and CDR2 is YDEGEE. V was pared by 1 base and J by 2 bases, with 10 bases between. The CDR3 has 15 residues.

This clonotype was observed at least ten times. The genes are TRBV25-1 and TRBJ1-2; weak D call: TRBD1 (5 bases). The V end was cut by 1 base, the J end by 1 base, with 7 bases between. Germline V gene sequence: CDR1 MGHDK, CDR2 SYGVNS. CDR3 length: 14 residues. The CDR3 sequence is CASSEWGNNYGYTF. The DNA for the CDR3 is TGTGCCAGCAGTGAATGGGGGAATAACTATGGCTACACCTTC.